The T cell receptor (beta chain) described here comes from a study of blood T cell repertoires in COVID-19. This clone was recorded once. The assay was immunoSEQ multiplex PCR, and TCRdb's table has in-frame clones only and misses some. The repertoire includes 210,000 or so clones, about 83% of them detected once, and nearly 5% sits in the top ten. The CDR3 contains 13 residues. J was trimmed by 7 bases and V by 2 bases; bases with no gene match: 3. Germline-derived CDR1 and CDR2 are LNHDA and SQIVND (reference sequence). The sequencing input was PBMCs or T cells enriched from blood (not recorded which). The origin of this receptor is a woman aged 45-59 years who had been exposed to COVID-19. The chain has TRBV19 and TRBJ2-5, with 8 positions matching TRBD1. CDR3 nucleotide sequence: TGTGCCAGTAGTATACAACAGGGGGGGACCCAGTACTTC. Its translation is CASSIQQGGTQYF.